These 31 T cell receptor beta chains came from one sample sequenced in a study of T cell changes during pregnancy in multiple sclerosis. This table comes from immunoSEQ multiplex PCR, and its TCRdb copy is limited to in-frame clones, with some not included. Of approximately 14,000 clones in the sample, 90% to 95% were seen once. This material consisted of peripheral blood, taken in the second trimester of pregnancy. These TCRs come from a female donor in good health, enrolled as a control in a pregnancy study.

The CDR3 reads CASSLDPPSGMGEQYF. The CDR3 DNA reads TGTGCCAGCAGCTTAGATCCCCCTAGCGGGATGGGGGAGCAGTACTTC. The chain couples TRBV11-3 to TRBJ2-7; TRBD2 aligns across 9 bases. Per germline, CDR1 SGHNT and CDR2 YENEEA. V shed 0 bases, J shed 7 bases, and the junction held 10 bases outside the gene matches. The CDR3 consists of 16 residues.

V is TRBV19 and J is TRBJ2-1, with D unclear. CDR3 length equals 15 residues. CDR1 is LNHDA, CDR2 SQIVND, per germline (reference sequence). Trimming took 6 bases from V and 4 from J, leaving 16 bases between them. This CDR3 reads CASRRSRVTYNEQFF. CDR3 nucleotides: TGTGCCAGTAGGAGGTCGCGAGTGACTTACAATGAGCAGTTCTTC.

With respect to this clone: A read error may produce the germline difference seen at one junction end. Other DNA sequences within the sample encode an identical CDR3. V is TRBV4-3 and J is TRBJ2-1; tentatively, D is TRBD2 (6 bases). The CDR3 is made up of 15 amino acids. Germline V lookup: CDR1 LGHNA, CDR2 YSLEER. The CDR3 DNA sequence: TGCGCCAGCAGTCAAGTTCAGGGTCGGGGGAATGAGCAGTTCTTC. Translation gives CASSQVQGRGNEQFF.

The rearrangement uses TRBV27 and TRBJ2-2; D may be TRBD1 (5 bases). The CDR3 sequence is 14 residues long. Trimming removed 6 bases from V and 6 bases from J, with 14 bases in between. Germline V gene data show CDR1 as MNHEY and CDR2 as SMNVEV (reference sequence). In DNA, the CDR3 is TGTGCCAGCAGCCTCTGGGGCAACTCCGGGGAGCTGTTTTTT. Translating gives CASSLWGNSGELFF.

The chain links TRBV7-2 to TRBJ2-4; D perhaps matches TRBD2 (5 bases). Germline V lookup: CDR1 SGHTA, CDR2 FQGNSA. V lost 5 bases and J 3 bases, leaving 11 bases between the germline ends. The CDR3 sequence is 14 residues long. The CDR3, as DNA: TGTGCCAGCAGCAAAGACCGGGGCAAAAACATTCAGTACTTC. It encodes CASSKDRGKNIQYF.

The chain combines TRBV28 with TRBJ1-2; D is unclear. Per germline, CDR1 MDHEN and CDR2 SYDVKM. V was pared by 3 bases and J by 0 bases, with 5 bases between. This CDR3 has 13 residues. This CDR3 is CASSFAANYGYTF. DNA for the CDR3: TGTGCCAGCAGTTTCGCGGCTAACTATGGCTACACCTTC.

J is TRBJ1-3 and V is TRBV11-2; D is unclear. V dropped 0 bases and J dropped 0 bases, with 9 bases sitting between them. CDR1 is SGHAT and CDR2 is FQNNGV in the germline V gene. The CDR3 covers 16 residues. The CDR3 region has the DNA TGTGCCAGCAGCTTAGATGGAGGTTACTCTGGAAACACCATATATTTT. This encodes CASSLDGGYSGNTIYF.

The chain combines TRBV10-3 with TRBJ2-1, with D possibly matching TRBD2 (6 bases). The V end lost 7 bases, the J end lost 3 bases, and 13 bases lay between the germline ends. The CDR3 length is 14 residues. Germline CDR1 ENHRY, CDR2 SYGVKD. The CDR3 nucleotides read TGTGCCATCAAAAGGGAGGTCCTCTACAATGAGCAGTTCTTC. Protein product: CAIKREVLYNEQFF.

The chain links TRBV19 to TRBJ2-5, with D possibly matching TRBD1 (6 bases). The J call is uncertain, as TRBJ2-7 better fits the DNA end. The V gene's germline CDR1 is LNHDA and CDR2 SQIVND (reference sequence). The CDR3 sequence is 13 residues long. CDR3 DNA sequence: TGTGCCAGTAGTCAACAGGGTGCCTACGAGCAGTACTTC. Protein: CASSQQGAYEQYF.

The chain employs TRBV4-2 and TRBJ1-2; D uncertain. Germline V gene data show CDR1 as LGHNA and CDR2 as YNFKEQ. V dropped 0 bases and J dropped 3 bases, with 8 bases sitting between them. The CDR3 contains 14 residues. CDR3 protein: CASSQDGGYYGYTF. CDR3 sequence (DNA): TGTGCCAGCAGCCAAGATGGAGGGTACTATGGCTACACCTTC.

This chain uses TRBV13 with TRBJ2-1; 10 positions match TRBD2. CDR1 is PRHDT and CDR2 is FYEKMQ in the germline V gene (reference sequence). Trimming took 4 bases from V and 8 from J; bases not matched to a gene: 5. The CDR3 sequence is 14 residues long. CDR3 region: CASSSEAGGHEQFF. The CDR3, as DNA: TGTGCCAGCAGCTCCGAAGCGGGAGGGCATGAGCAGTTCTTC.

A few counts support this clone. The V gene is TRBV5-5, the J gene TRBJ2-7, with D unclear. Germline CDR1 reads SGHKS; CDR2 reads YYEKEE (reference sequence). The CDR3 runs to 14 residues. The V and J ends lost 0 bases and 3 bases respectively, with 10 bases between them. This CDR3 is CASSLGAALYEQYF. CDR3 coding DNA: TGTGCCAGCAGCTTGGGGGCAGCCCTCTACGAGCAGTACTTC.

The chain joins TRBV7-8 to TRBJ2-3; TRBD1 aligns across 7 bases. V shed 2 bases and J 4 bases; nucleotides not matched to a gene: 3. The CDR3 length is 14 residues. In germline, CDR1 is SGHVS, CDR2 FQNEAQ. CDR3 residues: CASSLYRGPDTQYF. CDR3 DNA: TGTGCCAGCAGCTTATACAGGGGCCCAGATACGCAGTATTTT.

The J gene is TRBJ2-1, the V gene TRBV19; TRBD1 is a possible D gene (5 bases). V dropped 2 bases and J dropped 6 bases, with 11 bases sitting between them. Germline assignment: CDR1 LNHDA and CDR2 SQIVND (reference sequence). This CDR3 is 14 amino acids long. CDR3 coding DNA: TGTGCCAGTAGTATAACAGGTTCCGCCAATGAGCAGTTCTTC. The encoded protein is CASSITGSANEQFF.

This chain's CDR3 is CASSYPLGGPETQYF. In nucleotides, the CDR3 is TGTGCCAGCAGTTACCCTTTGGGGGGTCCAGAGACCCAGTACTTC. V is TRBV6-5 and J is TRBJ2-5, with a weak D call TRBD2 (6 bases). This CDR3 is 15 amino acids long. V lost 2 bases, J lost 4 bases, and 14 bases lay in between. Germline lookup yields CDR1 MNHEY and CDR2 SVGAGI.

The chain carries TRBV4-3 and TRBJ2-7; 9 nucleotides match TRBD1. V shed 0 bases and J 5 bases; nucleotides not matched to a gene: 8. This CDR3 is 16 amino acids long. Germline V lookup: CDR1 LGHNA, CDR2 YSLEER. CDR3 DNA: TGCGCCAGCAGCCAAGATTTTGGGACAGGGTCTGACGAGCAGTACTTC. Its translation: CASSQDFGTGSDEQYF.

This chain links TRBV13 with TRBJ2-7; 11 bases map to TRBD2. CDR3 length: 15 amino acids. The J segment lost 1 base and the V segment lost 7 bases, leaving 6 bases of the junction unmatched. Germline values: CDR1 PRHDT, CDR2 FYEKMQ (reference sequence). This CDR3 is CASKSGLAESYEQYF. The CDR3 region has the DNA TGTGCCAGCAAGTCGGGACTAGCGGAGTCCTACGAGCAGTACTTC.

The gene calls are TRBV2 and TRBJ1-3; TRBD1 is a possible D gene (6 bases). V dropped 0 bases and J dropped 0 bases, with 9 bases sitting between them. The CDR3 runs 16 residues. The germline V gene has CDR1 SNHLY and CDR2 FYNNEI. The CDR3 loop is CASSEAPGASGNTIYF. Written as DNA, the CDR3 is TGTGCCAGCAGTGAAGCCCCAGGGGCCTCTGGAAACACCATATATTTT.

The gene calls are TRBV27 and TRBJ2-2; 8 bases fit TRBD2. J gave up 8 bases and V 7 bases, and 12 bases lay outside the gene matches. Germline V gene sequence: CDR1 MNHEY, CDR2 SMNVEV (reference sequence). This CDR3 has 15 amino acids. Here the CDR3 reads CASMGGGGPTGELFF. In DNA, the CDR3 is TGTGCCAGCATGGGGGGCGGGGGGCCCACGGGGGAGCTGTTTTTT.

The J gene is TRBJ1-4, the V gene TRBV11-2; TRBD1 agrees at 7 bases. The CDR3 covers 15 residues. In germline, CDR1 is SGHAT, CDR2 FQNNGV. V lost 3 bases to trimming and J lost 4 bases; unmatched junction nucleotides: 5. Here the CDR3 reads CASSFFGQVNEKLFF. The CDR3 bases are TGTGCCAGCAGCTTTTTCGGACAGGTTAATGAAAAACTGTTTTTT.

This chain connects TRBV19 to TRBJ2-7, with TRBD2 identical over 8 bases. CDR1 and CDR2 from the germline V gene are LNHDA and SQIVND (reference sequence). V was clipped by 3 bases and J by 3 bases; unmatched bases: 4. The CDR3 has 14 amino acids. The CDR3 DNA follows: TGTGCCAGTAGTATCGCGAGCGGGAGCTACGAGCAGTACTTC. It encodes CASSIASGSYEQYF. The full variable domain, rest sourced from reference TRBV19 and TRBJ2-7, is DGGITQSPKYLFRKEGQNVTLSCEQNLNHDAMYWYRQDPGQGLRLIYYSQIVNDFQKGDIAEGYSVSREKKESFPLTVTSAQKNPTAFYLCASSIASGSYEQYFGPGTRLTVT.

The V call is TRBV9, the J call TRBJ2-7, with 15 bases lining up with TRBD2. The J segment lost 4 bases and the V segment lost 4 bases, leaving 6 bases of the junction unmatched. The germline V gene has CDR1 SGDLS and CDR2 YYNGEE. The CDR3 extends over 16 amino acids. The CDR3 DNA reads TGTGCCAGCAGCCCCGGACTAGCGGGGGGGAATTACGAGCAGTACTTC. Its translation: CASSPGLAGGNYEQYF.

CDR3 in amino acids: CASSVEPNSPLHF. For the CDR3, the DNA is TGTGCCAGCAGCGTCGAGCCAAATTCACCCCTCCACTTT. The chain recombines TRBV9 with TRBJ1-6; no definite D call. This CDR3 region has 13 residues. The V end lost 2 bases, the J end lost 7 bases, and 7 bases lay between the germline ends. From germline, CDR1 is SGDLS and CDR2 YYNGEE.

The chain employs TRBV19 and TRBJ2-7, with 7 bases matching TRBD1. Germline values: CDR1 LNHDA, CDR2 SQIVND (reference sequence). Germline trimming cut 7 bases from V and 0 bases from J; bases unmatched to any gene: 6. This CDR3 is built from 14 residues. The CDR3 loop is CASTSTGYSYEQYF. The CDR3 DNA is TGTGCCAGTACCTCGACAGGGTACTCCTACGAGCAGTACTTC. Variable domain in full (rest from reference TRBV19 and TRBJ2-7): DGGITQSPKYLFRKEGQNVTLSCEQNLNHDAMYWYRQDPGQGLRLIYYSQIVNDFQKGDIAEGYSVSREKKESFPLTVTSAQKNPTAFYLCASTSTGYSYEQYFGPGTRLTVT.

V is TRBV6-5 and J is TRBJ2-1, with D tentatively TRBD1 (6 bases). CDR1 and CDR2 (germline): MNHEY, SVGAGI. This CDR3 is 16 amino acids long. V was trimmed by 0 bases and J by 4 bases, leaving 13 bases between them. CDR3 region: CASSYSIPGEYNEQFF. CDR3 bases: TGTGCCAGCAGTTACTCGATCCCAGGGGAGTACAATGAGCAGTTCTTC.

The V call is TRBV5-1, the J call TRBJ1-2, with 9 positions matching TRBD1. V lost 5 bases and J lost 5; bases outside the gene matches: 4. Germline V gene lookup returns CDR1 SGHRS and CDR2 YFSETQ. The CDR3 totals 13 residues. The DNA for the CDR3 is TGCGCCAGCAGGGTAGACAGGGGGTATGGCTACACCTTC. This codes for CASRVDRGYGYTF.

V gene TRBV27 combines with J gene TRBJ1-2; 7 positions match TRBD1. The ends lost 4 bases at V and 4 bases at J; junction bases unmatched: 15. This CDR3 spans 17 amino acids. Germline V gene data show CDR1 as MNHEY and CDR2 as SMNVEV (reference sequence). In DNA form, the CDR3 reads TGTGCCAGCAGTTCCGACAGACAGGGCGATCGGGTCTATGGCTACACCTTC. It specifies CASSSDRQGDRVYGYTF.

The V gene is TRBV6-1, the J gene TRBJ1-4; 7 bases match TRBD1. Germline CDR1 reads MNHNS; CDR2 reads SASEGT. The V gene end was trimmed by 1 base and the J gene end by 7 bases; junction bases not matched to a gene: 6. This CDR3 is 15 amino acids long. CDR3 amino acids: CASSEGGGGFEKLFF. The CDR3 DNA reads TGTGCCAGCAGTGAAGGTGGAGGGGGCTTTGAAAAACTGTTTTTT.

This clone was seen a single time. V usage is TRBV28 and J usage is TRBJ1-1; D may be TRBD1 (6 bases). The germline V gene has CDR1 MDHEN and CDR2 SYDVKM. Trimming cost V 5 bases and J 7 bases, with 14 bases left between them. The CDR3 totals 13 residues. CDR3 bases: TGTGCCAGCAGTCTTGGACAGACAATTGAAGCTTTCTTT. It is translated as CASSLGQTIEAFF.

J is TRBJ2-2 and V is TRBV9; TRBD2 is a possible D gene (5 bases). This CDR3 comprises 13 residues. V gave up 3 bases and J gave up 7 bases, with 10 bases separating them. Germline CDR1 and CDR2: SGDLS and YYNGEE. The CDR3 spells CASSATSFGELFF. The CDR3 DNA reads as TGTGCCAGCAGCGCAACTAGTTTCGGGGAGCTGTTTTTT.

The rearrangement links TRBV11-3 to TRBJ2-7; D call uncertain. V gave up 4 bases and J gave up 4 bases, with 5 bases separating them. This CDR3 is 11 amino acids long. The germline CDR1 and CDR2 sequences are SGHNT and YENEEA. CDR3: CASSSYYEQYF. The DNA for the CDR3 is TGTGCCAGCAGCTCCTATTACGAGCAGTACTTC.